This record concerns one T cell receptor (beta chain) sequence. As yet, its antigen is unknown. The data belong to a study of cytomegalovirus exposure and HLA in healthy donors. Study-wide findings and caveats: Later on, an analysis showed TCR association rates differing by HLA locus, with DRB1 the most and HLA-C the fewest. The study dropped some indistinguishable V segments, TRBV6-2 and TRBV6-3 among them. A link between a missense DCLRE1C variant and TCR beta V- and J-gene trimming emerged from a later analysis. Earlier analysis looked at TCR beta V segments, and most were productive about 87% or about 30% of the time.

This CDR3 is 13 amino acids long. V was clipped by 4 bases and J by 1 base; unmatched bases: 3. From germline, CDR1 is GTSNPN and CDR2 SVGIG (reference sequence). PCR involved 60 Vbeta and 13 Jbeta primers. Sequenced by immunoSEQ multiplex PCR; TCRdb stores in-frame clones only, minus some. The top ten clones hold 4.5% to 5% of a sample with 130,000 to 150,000 clones, 75% to 80% of them seen once. This TCR derives from a woman aged 50 to 65 in good health and CMV-seronegative. The sequenced sample consisted of PBMCs. The genes are TRBV30 and TRBJ2-7, with TRBD1 matching 8 bases. CDR3 region: CAWIRDRSYEQYF. CDR3 nucleotide sequence: TGTGCCTGGATCCGGGACAGGTCCTACGAGCAGTACTTC. The full variable domain, its missing parts supplied by reference TRBV30 and TRBJ2-7, is SQTIHQWPATLVQPVGSPLSLECTVEGTSNPNLYWYRQAAGRGLQLLFYSVGIGQISSEVPQNLSASRPQDRQFILSSKKLLLSDSGFYLCAWIRDRSYEQYFGPGTRLTVT.